A selection of T cell receptor beta chains follows, all from one sample in a study of T cell changes during pregnancy in multiple sclerosis. Measured with immunoSEQ multiplex PCR; TCRdb has only the in-frame clones, and not every one. The sample contains 100,000 or so clones, 94% of which appear only once. The sample consisted of peripheral blood, taken in the third trimester of pregnancy. The receptors were sampled from a female donor with multiple sclerosis, enrolled in a pregnancy study. CDR3s include the opening cysteine and the closing phenylalanine or tryptophan. The D gene is left open where the match is weak. For some rows the clone size is stated as once, few or many, or as a class when expanded; others skip it.

clone size | J gene | V gene | D gene | CDR3 protein | CDR3 DNA
once | TRBJ2-7 | TRBV4-1 | TRBD2 | CASSRKFPGLGHPRDEQYF | TGCGCCAGCAGCCGTAAATTCCCGGGACTAGGCCACCCTCGGGACGAGCAGTACTTC
. | TRBJ2-5 | TRBV21-1 | . | CASSKGDGTGGQTQYF | TGTGCCAGCAGCAAAGGGGACGGGACAGGGGGTCAGACCCAGTACTTC
once | TRBJ2-1 | TRBV27 | . | CASSRDTDFNQGQFF | TGTGCCAGCAGCCGGGACACGGACTTCAATCAGGGGCAGTTCTTC
. | TRBJ2-7 | TRBV5-4 | TRBD1 | CASSLQGRTGYEQYF | TGTGCCAGCAGCTTGCAGGGGCGGACAGGGTACGAGCAGTACTTC
. | TRBJ2-1 | TRBV15 | TRBD2 | CATKTGLAGVAEQFF | TGTGCCACCAAAACGGGACTAGCGGGAGTAGCTGAGCAGTTCTTC
. | TRBJ1-1 | TRBV7-8 | . | CASALSDRRNTEAFF | TGTGCCAGCGCTTTATCGGACAGACGGAACACTGAAGCTTTCTTT
. | TRBJ1-1 | TRBV28 | TRBD1 | CASSDLGQGNTEAFF | TGTGCCAGCAGTGATCTCGGACAGGGCAACACTGAAGCTTTCTTT
. | TRBJ1-4 | TRBV7-8 | TRBD1 | CASSFPLGQGGELFF | TGTGCCAGCAGCTTCCCTTTAGGACAGGGCGGCGAGCTGTTTTTT
. | TRBJ1-5 | TRBV19 | TRBD1 | CASSMADRPNQPQHF | TGTGCCAGTAGTATGGCGGACAGGCCTAATCAGCCCCAGCATTTT
. | TRBJ2-3 | TRBV7-2 | . | CASRKDWEPPSTDTQYF | TGTGCCAGCAGGAAGGACTGGGAGCCTCCCAGCACAGATACGCAGTATTTT
. | TRBJ1-1 | TRBV4-2 | . | CASSQGGTLEAFF | TGTGCCAGCAGCCAAGGAGGGACACTAGAAGCTTTCTTT
. | TRBJ1-1 | TRBV5-6 | . | CASSLAGGGEAFF | TGTGCCAGCAGCTTGGCCGGGGGGGGCGAAGCTTTCTTT
. | TRBJ2-7 | TRBV19 | . | CASSNTGGNEQYF | TGTGCCAGTAGTAATACAGGAGGGAACGAGCAGTACTTC
. | TRBJ1-1 | TRBV2 | TRBD1 | CASVTAGTGESATEAFF | TGTGCCAGCGTAACTGCCGGGACAGGGGAGTCGGCCACTGAAGCTTTCTTT
. | TRBJ1-4 | TRBV5-8 | TRBD1 | CASSPGQANEKLFF | TGTGCCAGCAGCCCGGGACAGGCGAATGAAAAACTGTTTTTT
. | TRBJ2-3 | TRBV10-3 | TRBD1 | CASRGLGISTDTQYF | TGTGCCTCCAGGGGGCTAGGGATTAGCACAGATACGCAGTATTTT
. | TRBJ2-3 | TRBV5-1 | . | CASSLEGKGRTDTQYF | TGCGCCAGCAGCTTGGAAGGGAAGGGGCGGACAGATACGCAGTATTTT
. | TRBJ1-5 | TRBV28 | . | CASSDGQFKGNQPQHF | TGTGCCAGCAGTGACGGACAGTTTAAGGGAAATCAGCCCCAGCATTTT
. | TRBJ2-3 | TRBV4-3 | . | CASSQEGGRGTDTQYF | TGCGCCAGCAGCCAAGAGGGGGGGCGGGGCACAGATACGCAGTATTTT
. | TRBJ2-7 | TRBV9 | TRBD2 | CASSPEREGRYEQYF | TGTGCCAGCAGCCCCGAGCGGGAGGGCCGGTACGAGCAGTACTTC
. | TRBJ1-3 | TRBV27 | TRBD1 | CASSMTGTPSGNTIYF | TGTGCCAGCAGTATGACAGGGACCCCCTCTGGAAACACCATATATTTT
. | TRBJ1-4 | TRBV4-2 | TRBD1 | CASRRDRENEKLFF | TGTGCCAGCAGAAGGGACAGGGAAAATGAAAAACTGTTTTTT
. | TRBJ1-2 | TRBV2 | TRBD1 | CASSGQYYGYTF | TGTGCCAGCTCGGGACAGTACTATGGCTACACCTTC
. | TRBJ2-3 | TRBV7-2 | TRBD2 | CASSSTSGHTDTQYF | TGTGCCAGCAGCTCGACTAGCGGCCACACAGATACGCAGTATTTT